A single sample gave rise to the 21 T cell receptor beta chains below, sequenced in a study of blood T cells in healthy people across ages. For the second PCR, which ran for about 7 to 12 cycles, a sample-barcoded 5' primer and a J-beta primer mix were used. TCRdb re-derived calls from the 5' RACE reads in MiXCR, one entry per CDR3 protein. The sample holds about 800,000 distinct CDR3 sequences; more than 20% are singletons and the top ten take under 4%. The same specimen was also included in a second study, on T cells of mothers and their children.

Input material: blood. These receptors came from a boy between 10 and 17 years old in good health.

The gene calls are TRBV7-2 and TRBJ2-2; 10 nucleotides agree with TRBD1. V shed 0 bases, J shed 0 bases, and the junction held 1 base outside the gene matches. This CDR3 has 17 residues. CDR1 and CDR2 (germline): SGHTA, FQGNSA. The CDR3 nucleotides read TGTGCCAGCAGCTTAGCTGGGACAGGGGCGAACACCGGGGAGCTGTTTTTT. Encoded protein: CASSLAGTGANTGELFF.

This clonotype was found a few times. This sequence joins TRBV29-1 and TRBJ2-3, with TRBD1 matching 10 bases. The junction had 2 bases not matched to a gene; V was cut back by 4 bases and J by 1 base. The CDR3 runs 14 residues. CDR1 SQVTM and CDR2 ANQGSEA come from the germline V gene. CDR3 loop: CSVAGTGGTDTQYF. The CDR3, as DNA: TGCAGCGTTGCCGGGACAGGGGGCACAGATACGCAGTATTTT.

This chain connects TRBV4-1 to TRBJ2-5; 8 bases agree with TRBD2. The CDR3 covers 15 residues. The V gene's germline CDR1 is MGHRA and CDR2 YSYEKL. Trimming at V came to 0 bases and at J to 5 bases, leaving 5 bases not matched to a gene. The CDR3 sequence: CASSQERTSTETQYF. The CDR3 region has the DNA TGCGCCAGCAGCCAAGAACGGACTAGCACCGAGACCCAGTACTTC.

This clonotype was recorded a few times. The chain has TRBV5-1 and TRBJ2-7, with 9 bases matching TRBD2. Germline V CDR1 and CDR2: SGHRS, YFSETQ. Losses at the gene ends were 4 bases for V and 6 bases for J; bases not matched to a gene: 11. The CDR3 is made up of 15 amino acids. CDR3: CASSPEIGLASEQYF. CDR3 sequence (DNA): TGCGCCAGCAGCCCGGAGATCGGACTAGCGAGCGAGCAGTACTTC.

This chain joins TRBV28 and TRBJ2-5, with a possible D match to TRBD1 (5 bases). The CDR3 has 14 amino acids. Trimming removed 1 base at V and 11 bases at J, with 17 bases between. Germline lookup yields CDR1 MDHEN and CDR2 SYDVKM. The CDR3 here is CASSLFRPQKGQYF. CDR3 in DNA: TGTGCCAGCAGTTTATTCAGGCCCCAAAAGGGGCAGTACTTC.

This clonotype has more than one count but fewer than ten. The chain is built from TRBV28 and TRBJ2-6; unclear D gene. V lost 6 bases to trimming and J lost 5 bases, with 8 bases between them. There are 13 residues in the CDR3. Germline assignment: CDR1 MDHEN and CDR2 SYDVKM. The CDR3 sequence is CASREFRANVLTF. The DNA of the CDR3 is TGTGCCAGCAGAGAATTTCGGGCCAACGTCCTGACTTTC.

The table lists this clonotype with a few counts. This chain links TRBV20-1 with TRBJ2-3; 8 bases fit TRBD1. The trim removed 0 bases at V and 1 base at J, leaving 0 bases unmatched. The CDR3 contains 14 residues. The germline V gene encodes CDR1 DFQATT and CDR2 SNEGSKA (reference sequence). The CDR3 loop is CSARDRGRTDTQYF. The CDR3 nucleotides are TGCAGTGCTAGAGACAGGGGGCGCACAGATACGCAGTATTTT.

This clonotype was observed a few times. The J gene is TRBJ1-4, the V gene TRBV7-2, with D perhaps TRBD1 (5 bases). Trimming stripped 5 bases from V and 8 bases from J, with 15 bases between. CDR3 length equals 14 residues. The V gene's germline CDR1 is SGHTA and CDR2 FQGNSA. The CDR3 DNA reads TGTGCCAGCAGCCGGGGACGAGGGTGGGAAAAACTGTTTTTT. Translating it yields CASSRGRGWEKLFF.

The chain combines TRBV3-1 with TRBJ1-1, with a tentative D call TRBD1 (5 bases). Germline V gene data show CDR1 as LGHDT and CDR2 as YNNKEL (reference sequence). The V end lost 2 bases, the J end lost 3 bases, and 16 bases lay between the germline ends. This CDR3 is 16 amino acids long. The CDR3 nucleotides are TGTGCCAGCAGCCAAACGCCGGGAGGGGTGCACACTGAAGCTTTCTTT. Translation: CASSQTPGGVHTEAFF. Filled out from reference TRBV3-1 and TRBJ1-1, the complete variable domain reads DTAVSQTPKYLVTQMGNDKSIKCEQNLGHDTMYWYKQDSKKFLKIMFSYNNKELIINETVPNRFSPKSPDKAHLNLHINSLELGDSAVYFCASSQTPGGVHTEAFFGQGTRLTVV.

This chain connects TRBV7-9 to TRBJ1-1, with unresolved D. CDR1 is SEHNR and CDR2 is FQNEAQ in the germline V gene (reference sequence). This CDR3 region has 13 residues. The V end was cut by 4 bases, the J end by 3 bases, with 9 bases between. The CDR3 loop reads CASSWGMDTEAFF. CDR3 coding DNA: TGTGCCAGCAGCTGGGGAATGGACACTGAAGCTTTCTTT. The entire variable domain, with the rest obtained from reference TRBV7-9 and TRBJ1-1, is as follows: DTGVSQNPRHKITKRGQNVTFRCDPISEHNRLYWYRQTLGQGPEFLTYFQNEAQLEKSRLLSDRFSAERPKGSFSTLEIQRTEQGDSAMYLCASSWGMDTEAFFGQGTRLTVV.

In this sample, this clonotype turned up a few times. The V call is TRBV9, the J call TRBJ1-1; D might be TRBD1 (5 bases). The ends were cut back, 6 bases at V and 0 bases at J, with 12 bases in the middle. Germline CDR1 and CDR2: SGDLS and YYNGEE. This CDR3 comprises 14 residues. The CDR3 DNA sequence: TGTGCCAGCAACCGGGACGGCATGAACACTGAAGCTTTCTTT. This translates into CASNRDGMNTEAFF.

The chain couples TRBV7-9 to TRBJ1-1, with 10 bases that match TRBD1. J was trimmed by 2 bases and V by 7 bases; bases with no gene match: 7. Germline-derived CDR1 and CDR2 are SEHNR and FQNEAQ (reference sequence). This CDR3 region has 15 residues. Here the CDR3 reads CASTRGDRGNTEAFF. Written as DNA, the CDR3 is TGTGCCAGCACCCGGGGGGACAGGGGTAACACTGAAGCTTTCTTT.

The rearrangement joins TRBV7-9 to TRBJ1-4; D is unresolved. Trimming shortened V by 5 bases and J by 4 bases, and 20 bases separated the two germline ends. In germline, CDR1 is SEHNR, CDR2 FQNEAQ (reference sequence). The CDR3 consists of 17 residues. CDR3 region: CASSRGAGSSGNEKLFF. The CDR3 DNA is TGTGCCAGCAGCCGCGGTGCGGGCTCCTCTGGTAATGAAAAACTGTTTTTT. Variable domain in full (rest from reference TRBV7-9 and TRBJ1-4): DTGVSQNPRHKITKRGQNVTFRCDPISEHNRLYWYRQTLGQGPEFLTYFQNEAQLEKSRLLSDRFSAERPKGSFSTLEIQRTEQGDSAMYLCASSRGAGSSGNEKLFFGSGTQLSVL.

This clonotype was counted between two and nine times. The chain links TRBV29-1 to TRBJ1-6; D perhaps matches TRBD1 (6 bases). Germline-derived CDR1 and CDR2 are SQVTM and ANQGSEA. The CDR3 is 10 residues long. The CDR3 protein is CRGGESPLHF. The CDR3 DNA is TGCAGAGGGGGTGAGTCACCCCTCCACTTT.

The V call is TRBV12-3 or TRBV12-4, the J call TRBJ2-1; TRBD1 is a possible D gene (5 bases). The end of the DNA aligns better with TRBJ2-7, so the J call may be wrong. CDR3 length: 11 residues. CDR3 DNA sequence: TGTGCCACAGGGTTGGGCCCCGAGCAGTACTTC. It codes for CATGLGPEQYF.

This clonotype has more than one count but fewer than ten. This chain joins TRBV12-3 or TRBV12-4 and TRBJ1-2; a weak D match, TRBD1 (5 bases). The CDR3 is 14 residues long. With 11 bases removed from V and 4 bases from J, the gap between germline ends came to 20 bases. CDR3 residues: CACRDGRGGYGYTF. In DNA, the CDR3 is TGTGCCTGCCGGGACGGGCGGGGTGGCTATGGCTACACCTTC.

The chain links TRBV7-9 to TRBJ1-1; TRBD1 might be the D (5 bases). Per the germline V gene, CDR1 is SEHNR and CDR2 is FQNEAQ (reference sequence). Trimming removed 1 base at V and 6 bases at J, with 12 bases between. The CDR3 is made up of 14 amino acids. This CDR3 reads CASSLDSGIAEAFF. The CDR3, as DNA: TGTGCCAGCAGCTTAGATTCAGGGATCGCTGAAGCTTTCTTT. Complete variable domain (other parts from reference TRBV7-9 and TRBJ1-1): DTGVSQNPRHKITKRGQNVTFRCDPISEHNRLYWYRQTLGQGPEFLTYFQNEAQLEKSRLLSDRFSAERPKGSFSTLEIQRTEQGDSAMYLCASSLDSGIAEAFFGQGTRLTVV.

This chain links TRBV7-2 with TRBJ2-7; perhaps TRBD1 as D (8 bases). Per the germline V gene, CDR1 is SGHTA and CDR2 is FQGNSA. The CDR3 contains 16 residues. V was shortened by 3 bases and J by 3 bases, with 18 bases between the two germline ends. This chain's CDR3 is CASSFGPGGGGYEQYF. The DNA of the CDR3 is TGTGCCAGCAGCTTTGGCCCAGGGGGCGGGGGCTACGAGCAGTACTTC.

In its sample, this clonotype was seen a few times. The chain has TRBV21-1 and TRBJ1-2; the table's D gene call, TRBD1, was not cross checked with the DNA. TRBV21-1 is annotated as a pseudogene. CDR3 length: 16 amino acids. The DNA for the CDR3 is TGTGCCAGCATCTCCCGGCCCCCTTTAAGCAACTATGGCTACACCTTC. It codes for CASISRPPLSNYGYTF.

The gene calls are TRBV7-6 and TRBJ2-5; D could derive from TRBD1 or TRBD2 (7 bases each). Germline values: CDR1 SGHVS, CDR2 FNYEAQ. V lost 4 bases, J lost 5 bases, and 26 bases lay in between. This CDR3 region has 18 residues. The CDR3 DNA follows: TGTGCCAGCAGCTCCCCCCGATACGGGCAGGGGGGGCAGGAGACCCAGTACTTC. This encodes CASSSPRYGQGGQETQYF.

CDR3 loop: CASSQRTGEETQYF. The CDR3 bases are TGTGCCAGCTCACAGAGGACAGGGGAAGAGACCCAGTACTTC. The rearrangement uses TRBV18 and TRBJ2-5, with TRBD1 matching over 9 bases. J was trimmed by 3 bases and V by 4 bases; bases with no gene match: 3. This CDR3 comprises 14 residues. Germline CDR1 and CDR2: KGHSH and LQKENI.